The 3 T cell receptor beta chains given below trace back to one sample, sequenced in a study of blood T cell repertoires in COVID-19. Generated by immunoSEQ multiplex PCR, the TCRdb table keeps only in-frame clones and is missing some. The table records about 53,000 clones, 86% of them present only once. The sequenced material came from peripheral blood. Receptor source: a man older than 75 with acute or convalescent COVID-19.

This sequence joins TRBV6-1 and TRBJ1-5, with a weak D call TRBD1 (5 bases). The CDR3 loop spans 14 amino acids. The ends were cut back, 2 bases at V and 4 bases at J, with 9 bases in the middle. Germline-derived CDR1 and CDR2 are MNHNS and SASEGT. The CDR3 is CASSELRDNQPQHF. DNA for the CDR3: TGTGCCAGCAGTGAACTCAGGGATAATCAGCCCCAGCATTTT.

The rearrangement uses TRBV9 and TRBJ2-2; TRBD1 is a possible D gene (5 bases). The V end was cut by 3 bases, the J end by 4 bases, with 13 bases between. The CDR3 totals 15 residues. Germline V gene sequence: CDR1 SGDLS, CDR2 YYNGEE. This chain's CDR3 is CASSAKTVGTGELFF. The CDR3 nucleotides are TGTGCCAGCAGCGCTAAGACAGTAGGCACCGGGGAGCTGTTTTTT. Using reference TRBV9 and TRBJ2-2 for the parts outside the CDR3, the full variable domain is DSGVTQTPKHLITATGQRVTLRCSPRSGDLSVYWYQQSLDQGLQFLIQYYNGEERAKGNILERFSAQQFPDLHSELNLSSLELGDSALYFCASSAKTVGTGELFFGEGSRLTVL.

The chain combines TRBV29-1 with TRBJ1-6; 10 bases agree with TRBD1. V lost 5 bases and J lost 9; bases outside the gene matches: 7. CDR1 SQVTM and CDR2 ANQGSEA come from the germline V gene. The CDR3 length is 14 residues. DNA of the CDR3: TGCAGCGTTCGGACAGGGGGGAGGATTTCACCCCTCCACTTT. Its protein is CSVRTGGRISPLHF.